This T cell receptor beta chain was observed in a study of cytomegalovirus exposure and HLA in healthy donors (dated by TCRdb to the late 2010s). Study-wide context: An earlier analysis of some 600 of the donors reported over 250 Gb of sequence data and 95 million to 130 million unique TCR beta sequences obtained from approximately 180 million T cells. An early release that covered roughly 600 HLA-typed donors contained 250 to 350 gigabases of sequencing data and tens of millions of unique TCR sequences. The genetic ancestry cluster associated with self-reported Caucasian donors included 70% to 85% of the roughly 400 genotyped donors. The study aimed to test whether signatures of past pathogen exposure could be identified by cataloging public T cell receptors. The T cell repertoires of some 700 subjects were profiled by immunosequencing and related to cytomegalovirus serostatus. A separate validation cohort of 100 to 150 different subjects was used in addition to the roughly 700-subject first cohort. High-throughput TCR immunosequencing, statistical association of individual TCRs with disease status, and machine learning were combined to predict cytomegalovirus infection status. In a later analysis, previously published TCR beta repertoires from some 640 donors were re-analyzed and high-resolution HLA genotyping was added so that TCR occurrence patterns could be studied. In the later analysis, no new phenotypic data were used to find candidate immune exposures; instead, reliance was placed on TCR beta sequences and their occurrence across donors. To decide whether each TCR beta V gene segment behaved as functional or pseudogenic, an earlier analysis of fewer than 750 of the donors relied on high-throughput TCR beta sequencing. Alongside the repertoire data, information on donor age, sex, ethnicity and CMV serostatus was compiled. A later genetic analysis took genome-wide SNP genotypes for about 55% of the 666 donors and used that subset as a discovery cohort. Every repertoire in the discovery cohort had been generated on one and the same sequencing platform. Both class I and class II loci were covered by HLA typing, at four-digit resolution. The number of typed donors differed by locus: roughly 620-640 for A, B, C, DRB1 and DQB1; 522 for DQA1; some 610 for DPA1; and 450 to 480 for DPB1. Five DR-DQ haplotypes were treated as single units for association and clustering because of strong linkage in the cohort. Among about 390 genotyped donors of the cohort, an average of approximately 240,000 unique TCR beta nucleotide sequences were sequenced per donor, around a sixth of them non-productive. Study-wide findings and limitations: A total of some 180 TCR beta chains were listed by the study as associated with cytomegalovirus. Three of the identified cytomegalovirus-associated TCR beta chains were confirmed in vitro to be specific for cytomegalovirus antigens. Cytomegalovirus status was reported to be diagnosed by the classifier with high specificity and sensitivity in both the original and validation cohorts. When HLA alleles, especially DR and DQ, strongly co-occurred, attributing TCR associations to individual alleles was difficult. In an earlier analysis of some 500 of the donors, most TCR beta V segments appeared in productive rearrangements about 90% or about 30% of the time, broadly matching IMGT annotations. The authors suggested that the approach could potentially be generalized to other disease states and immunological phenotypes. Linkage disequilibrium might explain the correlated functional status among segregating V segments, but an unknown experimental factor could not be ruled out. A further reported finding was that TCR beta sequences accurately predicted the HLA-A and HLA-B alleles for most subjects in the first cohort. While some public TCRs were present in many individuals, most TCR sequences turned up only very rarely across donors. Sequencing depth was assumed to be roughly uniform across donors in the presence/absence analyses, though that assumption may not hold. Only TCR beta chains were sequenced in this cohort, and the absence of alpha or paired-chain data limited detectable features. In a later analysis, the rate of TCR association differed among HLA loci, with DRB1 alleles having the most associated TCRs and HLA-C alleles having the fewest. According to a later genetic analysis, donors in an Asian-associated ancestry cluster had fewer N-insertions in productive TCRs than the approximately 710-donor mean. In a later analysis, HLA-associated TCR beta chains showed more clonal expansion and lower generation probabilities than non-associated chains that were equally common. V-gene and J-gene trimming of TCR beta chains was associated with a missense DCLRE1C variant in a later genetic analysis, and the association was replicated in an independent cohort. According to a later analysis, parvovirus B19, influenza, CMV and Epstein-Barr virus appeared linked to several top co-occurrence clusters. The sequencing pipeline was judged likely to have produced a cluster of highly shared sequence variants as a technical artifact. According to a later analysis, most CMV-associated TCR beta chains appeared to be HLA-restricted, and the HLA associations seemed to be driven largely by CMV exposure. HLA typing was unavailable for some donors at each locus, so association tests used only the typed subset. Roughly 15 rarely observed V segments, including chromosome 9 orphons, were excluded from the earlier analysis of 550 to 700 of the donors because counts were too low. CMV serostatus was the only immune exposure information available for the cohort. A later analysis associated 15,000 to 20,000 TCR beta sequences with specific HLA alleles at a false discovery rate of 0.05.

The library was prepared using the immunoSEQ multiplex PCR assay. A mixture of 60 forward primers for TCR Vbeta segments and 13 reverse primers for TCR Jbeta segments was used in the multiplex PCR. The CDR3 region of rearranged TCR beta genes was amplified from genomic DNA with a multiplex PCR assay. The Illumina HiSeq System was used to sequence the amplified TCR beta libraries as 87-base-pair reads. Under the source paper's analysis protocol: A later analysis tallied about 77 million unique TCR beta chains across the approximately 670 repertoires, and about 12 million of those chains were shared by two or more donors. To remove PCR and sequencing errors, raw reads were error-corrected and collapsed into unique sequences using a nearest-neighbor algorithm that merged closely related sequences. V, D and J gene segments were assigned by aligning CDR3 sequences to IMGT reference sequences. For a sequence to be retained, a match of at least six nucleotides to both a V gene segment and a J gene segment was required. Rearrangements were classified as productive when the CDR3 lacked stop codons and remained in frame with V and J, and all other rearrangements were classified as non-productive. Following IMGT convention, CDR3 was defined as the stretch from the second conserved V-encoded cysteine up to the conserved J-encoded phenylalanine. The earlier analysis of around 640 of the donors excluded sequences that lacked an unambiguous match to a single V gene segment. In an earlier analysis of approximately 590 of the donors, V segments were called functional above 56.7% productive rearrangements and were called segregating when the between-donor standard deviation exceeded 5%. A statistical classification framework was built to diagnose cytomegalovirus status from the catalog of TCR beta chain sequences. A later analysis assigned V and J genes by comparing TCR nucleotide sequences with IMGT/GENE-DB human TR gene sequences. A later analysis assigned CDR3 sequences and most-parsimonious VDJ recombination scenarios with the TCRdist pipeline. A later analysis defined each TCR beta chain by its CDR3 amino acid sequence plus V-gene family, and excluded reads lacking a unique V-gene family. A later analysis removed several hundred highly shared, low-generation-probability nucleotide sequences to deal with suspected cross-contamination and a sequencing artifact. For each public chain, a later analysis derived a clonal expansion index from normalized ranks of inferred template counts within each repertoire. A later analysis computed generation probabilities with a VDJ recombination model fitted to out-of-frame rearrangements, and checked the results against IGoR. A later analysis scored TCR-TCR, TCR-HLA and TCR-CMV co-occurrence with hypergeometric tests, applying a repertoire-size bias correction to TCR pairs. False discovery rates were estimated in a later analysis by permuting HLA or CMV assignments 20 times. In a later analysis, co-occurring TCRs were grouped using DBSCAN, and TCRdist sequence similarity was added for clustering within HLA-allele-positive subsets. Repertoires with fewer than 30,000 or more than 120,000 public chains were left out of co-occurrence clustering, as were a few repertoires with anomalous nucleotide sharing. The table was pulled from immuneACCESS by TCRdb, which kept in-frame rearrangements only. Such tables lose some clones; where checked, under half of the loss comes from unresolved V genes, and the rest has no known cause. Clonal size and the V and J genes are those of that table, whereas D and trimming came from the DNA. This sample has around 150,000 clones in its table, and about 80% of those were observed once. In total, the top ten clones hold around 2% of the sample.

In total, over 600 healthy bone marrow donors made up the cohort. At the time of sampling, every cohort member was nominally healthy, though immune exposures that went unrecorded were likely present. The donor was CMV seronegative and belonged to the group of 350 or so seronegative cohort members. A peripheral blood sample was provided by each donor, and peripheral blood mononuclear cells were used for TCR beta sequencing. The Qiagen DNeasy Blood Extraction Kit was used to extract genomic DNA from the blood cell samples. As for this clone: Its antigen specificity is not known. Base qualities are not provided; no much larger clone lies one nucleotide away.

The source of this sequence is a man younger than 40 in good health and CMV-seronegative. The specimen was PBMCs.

The CDR3 protein is CATTWTSGINEQFF. The bases read TGTGCCACCACTTGGACTAGCGGGATCAATGAGCAGTTCTTC. Rearrangement joined TRBV19 to TRBJ2-1; 12 central bases correspond to TRBD2. The CDR3 goes from the cysteine to the phenylalanine over 14 residues. Of all the DNA, just the CDR3 is kept, 42 bases in frame from base 1. From a lookup of the germline V gene (reference sequence), CDR1 and CDR2 are LNHDA and SQIVND. V is trimmed back by 10 bases and J by 6 bases, and the junction contains 7 bases that no gene match accounts for.